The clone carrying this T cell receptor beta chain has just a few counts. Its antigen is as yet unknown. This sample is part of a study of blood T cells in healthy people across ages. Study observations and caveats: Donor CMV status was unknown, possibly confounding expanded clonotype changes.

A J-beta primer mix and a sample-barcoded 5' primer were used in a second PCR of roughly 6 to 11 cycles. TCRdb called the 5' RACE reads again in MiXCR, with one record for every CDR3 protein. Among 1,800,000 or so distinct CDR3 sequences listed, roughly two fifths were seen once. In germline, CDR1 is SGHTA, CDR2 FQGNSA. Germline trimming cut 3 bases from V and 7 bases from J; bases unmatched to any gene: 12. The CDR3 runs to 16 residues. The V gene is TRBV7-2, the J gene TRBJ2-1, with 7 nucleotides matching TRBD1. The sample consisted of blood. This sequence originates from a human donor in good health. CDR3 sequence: CASSFGANRGRNEQFF. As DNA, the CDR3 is TGTGCCAGCAGCTTTGGGGCGAACAGGGGAAGAAATGAGCAGTTCTTC. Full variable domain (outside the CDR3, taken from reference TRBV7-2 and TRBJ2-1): GAGVSQSPSNKVTEKGKDVELRCDPISGHTALYWYRQSLGQGLEFLIYFQGNSAPDKSGLPSDRFSAERTGGSVSTLTIQRTQQEDSAVYLCASSFGANRGRNEQFFGPGTRLTVL.